This T cell receptor (beta chain) was sequenced for a study of human T cells and chemical hapten exposure. Study details: Per-sample TCR yield variation was attributed mainly to small pooled library volume differences. Overall study results and limits: Following DPC sensitization, TCRs present above 1 in 1000 frequency showed no change.

As to this clonotype: Antigen: not known.

As the library was built, unique molecular identifiers were attached to individual cDNA molecules. Original processing notes: Samples ranged from roughly 20,000 to 750,000 TCRs, with a median of roughly 96,000. In TCRdb, the RACE reads were re-called with MiXCR into one record per CDR3 protein. What appears here as the V and J calls and clone size reflects TCRdb's work, not the paper's. The sample gives approximately 33,000 distinct CDR3 sequences, over 7% of which show up once; 8% to 10% is in the top ten. Time point described: healthy volunteer bleed at 2 weeks. Whole blood that had not been fractionated was the source of extracted total RNA. Germline CDR1 SNHLY, CDR2 FYNNEI. Trimming cost V 6 bases and J 5 bases, with 12 bases left between them. CDR3 length equals 13 residues.

The receptor comes from a human donor in good health. Some clones in this sample may be carry-over from other donors' samples. This chain connects TRBV2 to TRBJ2-3; TRBD1 or TRBD2 may be the D gene (6 bases each). The specimen was whole blood. CDR3 amino acids: CASRLGGGDTQYF. The CDR3 nucleotides read TGTGCCAGCAGGCTAGGAGGGGGAGATACGCAGTATTTT.